The source of this T cell receptor (beta chain) is a study of T cells after yellow fever vaccination. Study-level background: In the case of low-cell-number fractions, SMART-Seq v4 Ultra Low Input was used for preparation.

CDR3 length: 15 amino acids. Germline loops: CDR1 SGHRS, CDR2 YFSETQ. The V and J ends lost 6 bases and 3 bases, in that order; junction bases with no gene match: 11. The 5'RACE template-switching step produced TCR cDNA and added a universal primer site and UMIs. A single record per CDR3 protein comes from TCRdb applying MiXCR to the 5' RACE reads. Counted here are a few hundred thousand distinct CDR3 sequences, about 8.3% occurring once; the ten biggest clones make up 17%. The table lists this clonotype with a few counts. Here the sequenced sample was PBMCs, taken more than 35 days after the first yellow fever vaccination. The gene calls are TRBV5-1 and TRBJ1-1, with 7 bases fitting TRBD1. This TCR was sampled from a man aged 18 to 30 who received the YFV17D yellow fever vaccine. The CDR3 is CASKRTTGTDTEAFF. CDR3 DNA: TGCGCCAGCAAAAGAACGACAGGGACGGACACTGAAGCTTTCTTT.